One sample yielded the 20 T cell receptor beta chains listed below, sequenced in a study of Graves' ophthalmopathy and Graves' hyperthyroidism. Investigators amplified TCR beta CDR3 regions from RNA transcripts. Scientists carried out first-round RT-PCR using HTBI primers and then a second-round multiplex PCR. TCRdb called the multiplex PCR reads again in MiXCR, with one record for every CDR3 protein. The sample holds approximately 1.2 million distinct CDR3 sequences, less than 45% seen once. Sample: peripheral blood or thyroid tissue (not recorded which). The receptors originated from an adult man with Graves' hyperthyroidism.

The sample holds one count of this clonotype. The gene calls are TRBV29-1 and TRBJ2-7; no clear D gene. CDR1 is SQVTM and CDR2 is ANQGSEA in the germline V gene. V lost 4 bases to trimming and J lost 3 bases, with 10 bases between them. The CDR3 contains 12 residues. The CDR3, as DNA: TGCAGCGTTGGCCAAGGTAACTACGAGCAGTACTTC. Translating it yields CSVGQGNYEQYF.

The rearrangement joins TRBV27 to TRBJ1-5; no clear D gene. This CDR3 region has 16 residues. The germline V and J ends were trimmed by 2 bases and 0 bases, with 11 bases remaining between them. Germline V CDR1 and CDR2: MNHEY, SMNVEV (reference sequence). This chain's CDR3 is CASSLKGARSNQPQHF. CDR3 nucleotides: TGTGCCAGCAGTTTAAAGGGAGCTCGTAGCAATCAGCCCCAGCATTTT.

This clonotype was counted ten times or more. CDR3 residues: CASSFYTGELFF. Written as DNA, the CDR3 is TGTGCCAGCAGCTTTTACACCGGGGAGCTGTTTTTT. The chain joins TRBV7-2 to TRBJ2-2, with unresolved D. The germline V gene has CDR1 SGHTA and CDR2 FQGNSA. The CDR3 has 12 amino acids. V was pared by 3 bases and J by 3 bases, with 2 bases between.

In this sample, this clonotype turned up once. The J gene is TRBJ1-2, the V gene TRBV28, with D unresolved. Germline-derived CDR1 and CDR2 are MDHEN and SYDVKM. CDR3 length: 13 amino acids. Deletions cut 6 bases from V and 5 bases from J, with 13 bases between. The CDR3, as DNA: TGTGCCAGCAGCAAACACGGTGTTTATGGCTACACCTTC. Encoded protein: CASSKHGVYGYTF.

This clonotype has ten or more counts. A read error may produce the germline difference seen at one junction end. The chain employs TRBV10-2 and TRBJ2-7, with 7 nucleotides matching TRBD2. Germline values: CDR1 WSHSY, CDR2 SAAADI. The CDR3 contains 13 residues. Here the CDR3 reads CASRAGSSYEQYF. Here the CDR3 DNA reads TGTGCCAGCAGAGCGGGAAGCTCCTACGAGCAGTACTTC.

This clonotype was observed many times. V usage is TRBV5-5 and J usage is TRBJ2-7; 10 bases match TRBD2. J gave up 1 base and V 7 bases, and 5 bases lay outside the gene matches. Germline V gene sequence: CDR1 SGHKS, CDR2 YYEKEE (reference sequence). This CDR3 comprises 14 residues. The CDR3 nucleotides are TGTGCCAGCGATAAAGCGGGGGGGTCCTACGAGCAGTACTTC. It translates to CASDKAGGSYEQYF.

The V and J genes are TRBV9 and TRBJ1-4, with TRBD1 matching over 7 bases. V lost 4 bases and J lost 3; bases outside the gene matches: 6. The CDR3 runs to 15 residues. The germline V gene encodes CDR1 SGDLS and CDR2 YYNGEE. CDR3 amino acids: CASSFEGQSNEKLFF. The CDR3 region has the DNA TGTGCCAGCAGCTTCGAGGGACAGTCTAATGAAAAACTGTTTTTT.

CDR3: CSANGEDGYEQYF. The CDR3 region has the DNA TGCAGTGCAAACGGAGAGGATGGCTACGAGCAGTACTTC. The chain links TRBV20-1 to TRBJ2-7; D unresolved. Germline CDR1 and CDR2: DFQATT and SNEGSKA (reference sequence). This CDR3 region has 13 residues. Deletions cut 6 bases from V and 3 bases from J, with 15 bases between.

The rearrangement uses TRBV6-5 and TRBJ1-5; weak D call: TRBD1 (5 bases). Trimming shortened V by 5 bases and J by 7 bases, and 12 bases separated the two germline ends. CDR1 and CDR2 (germline): MNHEY, SVGAGI. CDR3 size: 13 residues. The CDR3 loop is CASSEQASQPQHF. Here the CDR3 DNA reads TGTGCCAGCAGTGAACAGGCCAGCCAGCCCCAGCATTTT.

At least ten counts were recorded for this clonotype. V and J are TRBV19 and TRBJ1-5; D might be TRBD1 (5 bases). With 3 bases removed from V and 3 bases from J, the gap between germline ends came to 9 bases. The CDR3 has 14 amino acids. Germline lookup yields CDR1 LNHDA and CDR2 SQIVND (reference sequence). As DNA, the CDR3 is TGTGCCAGTAGTATGGGGCAGATCAATCAGCCCCAGCATTTT. It yields the protein CASSMGQINQPQHF.

The rearrangement links TRBV2 to TRBJ2-7, with 7 bases that match TRBD1. V shed 7 bases and J 2 bases; nucleotides not matched to a gene: 8. CDR1 and CDR2 from the germline V gene are SNHLY and FYNNEI. This CDR3 has 14 residues. The CDR3 is CASNSGTEAYEQYF. The DNA for the CDR3 is TGTGCCAGCAATTCTGGGACAGAGGCCTACGAGCAGTACTTC.

This chain links TRBV15 with TRBJ2-5, with TRBD1 identical over 9 bases. The ends lost 4 bases at V and 5 bases at J; junction bases unmatched: 8. The CDR3 is made up of 15 amino acids. Germline CDR1 is LNHNV and CDR2 is YYDKDF (reference sequence). In DNA, the CDR3 is TGTGCCACCAGCACCGAGACAGGGGGGTGGGAGACCCAGTACTTC. Its protein is CATSTETGGWETQYF.

The CDR3 region is CAISRSRNQPQHF. The CDR3, as DNA: TGTGCCATCAGTAGGTCACGGAATCAGCCCCAGCATTTT. The rearrangement joins TRBV10-3 to TRBJ1-5; D is unclear. Germline values: CDR1 ENHRY, CDR2 SYGVKD. The CDR3 has 13 amino acids. V gave up 5 bases and J gave up 4 bases, with 9 bases separating them.

This chain uses TRBV7-2 with TRBJ2-2, with TRBD2 identical over 14 bases. The V gene end was trimmed by 5 bases and the J gene end by 2 bases; junction bases not matched to a gene: 7. The germline V gene has CDR1 SGHTA and CDR2 FQGNSA. The CDR3 contains 18 residues. The CDR3 spells CASSPRTSGGPNTGELFF. The CDR3 bases are TGTGCCAGCAGCCCGCGGACTAGCGGGGGGCCTAACACCGGGGAGCTGTTTTTT.

As regards this clonotype: Germline and junction disagree at one end, which may indicate a read error. The chain is built from TRBV12-3 or TRBV12-4 and TRBJ2-6; D is possibly TRBD2 (5 bases). The CDR3 consists of 18 residues. The chain's CDR3 is CASTKGEGLDSEANVLTF. Here the CDR3 DNA reads TGTGCCAGCACCAAGGGCGAGGGTCTTGACTCTGAGGCCAACGTCCTGACTTTC.

As to this clonotype: Possible read error: a much larger clone is one base away. The chain links TRBV12-3 or TRBV12-4 to TRBJ1-2, with D tentatively TRBD1 (6 bases). V lost 5 bases to trimming and J lost 6 bases, with 19 bases between them. CDR3 size: 15 residues. DNA for the CDR3: TGTGCCAGCAGTCCGCAAGGGGGGCCCTACCATGGCTACACCTTC. Protein product: CASSPQGGPYHGYTF.

The chain couples TRBV9 to TRBJ2-5; 8 bases line up with TRBD1. V lost 4 bases, J lost 9 bases, and 11 bases stayed unmatched. The germline CDR1 and CDR2 sequences are SGDLS and YYNGEE. CDR3 length: 14 amino acids. This CDR3 is CASSPNRGDQPQYF. The CDR3 bases are TGTGCCAGCAGCCCTAACAGGGGGGACCAGCCCCAGTACTTC.

This chain uses TRBV24-1 with TRBJ2-5; the match to TRBD1 covers 10 bases. CDR1 and CDR2 (germline): KGHDR, SFDVKD. Unmatched junction bases numbered 5, after V lost 3 bases and J lost 5 bases. The CDR3 loop spans 15 amino acids. The CDR3 DNA reads TGTGCCACCAGTGATACACCGGGACAGGGGGAGACCCAGTACTTC. Its translation is CATSDTPGQGETQYF.

This clonotype was counted ten times or more. The gene calls are TRBV7-9 and TRBJ2-7; maybe TRBD1 (6 bases). CDR1 is SEHNR and CDR2 is FQNEAQ in the germline V gene (reference sequence). CDR3 length: 15 amino acids. V was cut by 5 bases and J by 0 bases, with 14 bases left in between. CDR3 region: CASSITGLLSYEQYF. CDR3 coding DNA: TGTGCCAGCAGCATAACAGGGCTCCTCTCCTACGAGCAGTACTTC.

At least ten counts were recorded for this clonotype. The chain carries TRBV15 and TRBJ1-5; no clear D gene. Germline V gene sequence: CDR1 LNHNV, CDR2 YYDKDF (reference sequence). This CDR3 is built from 17 residues. The V end lost 5 bases, the J end lost 2 bases, and 19 bases lay between the germline ends. DNA of the CDR3: TGTGCCACCAGCGATCGCGCCGCTTTCGGAGGCAATCAGCCCCAGCATTTT. Translated, it gives CATSDRAAFGGNQPQHF.